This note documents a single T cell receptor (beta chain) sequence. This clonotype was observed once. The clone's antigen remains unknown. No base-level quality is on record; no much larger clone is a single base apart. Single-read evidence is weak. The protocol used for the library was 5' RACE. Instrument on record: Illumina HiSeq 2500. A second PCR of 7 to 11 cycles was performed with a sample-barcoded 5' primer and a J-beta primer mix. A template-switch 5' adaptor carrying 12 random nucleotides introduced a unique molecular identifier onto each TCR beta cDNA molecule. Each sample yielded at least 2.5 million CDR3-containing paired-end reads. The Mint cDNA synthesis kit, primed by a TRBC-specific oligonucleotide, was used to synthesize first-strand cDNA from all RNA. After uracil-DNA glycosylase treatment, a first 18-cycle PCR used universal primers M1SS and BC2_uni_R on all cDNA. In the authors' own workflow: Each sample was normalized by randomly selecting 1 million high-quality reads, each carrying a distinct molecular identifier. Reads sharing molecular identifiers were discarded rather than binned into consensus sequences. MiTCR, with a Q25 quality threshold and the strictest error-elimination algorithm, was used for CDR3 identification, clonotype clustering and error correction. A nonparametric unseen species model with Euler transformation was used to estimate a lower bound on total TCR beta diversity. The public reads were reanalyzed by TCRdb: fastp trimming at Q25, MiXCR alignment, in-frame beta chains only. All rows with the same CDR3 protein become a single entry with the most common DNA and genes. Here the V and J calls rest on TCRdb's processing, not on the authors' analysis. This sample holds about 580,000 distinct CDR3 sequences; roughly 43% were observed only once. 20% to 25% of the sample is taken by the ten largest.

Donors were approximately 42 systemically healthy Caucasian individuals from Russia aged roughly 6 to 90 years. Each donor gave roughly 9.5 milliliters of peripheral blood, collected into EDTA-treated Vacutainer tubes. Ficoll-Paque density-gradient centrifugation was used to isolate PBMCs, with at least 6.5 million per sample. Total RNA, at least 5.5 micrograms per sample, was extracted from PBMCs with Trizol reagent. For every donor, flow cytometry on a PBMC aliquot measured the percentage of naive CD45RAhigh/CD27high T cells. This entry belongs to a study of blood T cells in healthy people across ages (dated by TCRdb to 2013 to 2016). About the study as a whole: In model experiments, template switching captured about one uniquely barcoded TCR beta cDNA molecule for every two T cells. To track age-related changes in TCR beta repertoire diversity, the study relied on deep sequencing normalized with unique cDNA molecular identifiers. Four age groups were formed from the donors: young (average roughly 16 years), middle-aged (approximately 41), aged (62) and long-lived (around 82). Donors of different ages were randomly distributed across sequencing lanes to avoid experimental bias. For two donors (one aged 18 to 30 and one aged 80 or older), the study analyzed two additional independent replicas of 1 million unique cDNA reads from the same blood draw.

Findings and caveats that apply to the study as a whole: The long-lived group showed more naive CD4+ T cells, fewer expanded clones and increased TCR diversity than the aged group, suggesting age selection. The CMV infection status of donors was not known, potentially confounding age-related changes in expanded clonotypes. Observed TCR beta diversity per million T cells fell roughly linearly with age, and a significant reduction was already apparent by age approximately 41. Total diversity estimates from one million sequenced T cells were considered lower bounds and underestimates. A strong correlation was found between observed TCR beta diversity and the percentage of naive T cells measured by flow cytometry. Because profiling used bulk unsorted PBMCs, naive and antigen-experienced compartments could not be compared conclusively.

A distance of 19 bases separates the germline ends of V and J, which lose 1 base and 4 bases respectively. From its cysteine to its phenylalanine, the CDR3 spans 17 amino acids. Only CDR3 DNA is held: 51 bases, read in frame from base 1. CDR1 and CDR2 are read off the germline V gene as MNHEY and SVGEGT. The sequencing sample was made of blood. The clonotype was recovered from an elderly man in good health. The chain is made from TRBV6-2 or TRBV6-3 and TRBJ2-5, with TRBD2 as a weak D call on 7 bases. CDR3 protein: CASSYYFFGGLGETQYF. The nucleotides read TGTGCCAGCAGTTACTATTTTTTCGGGGGGCTAGGAGAGACCCAGTACTTC.